This passage covers 14 T cell receptor beta chains from one sample sequenced in a study of control samples from healthy donors and cancer patients. Repertoires were generated with immunoSEQ multiplex PCR, while TCRdb's copy carries only in-frame clones and drops some. The sample holds roughly 180,000 clones, 85% to 95% seen once. Material for sequencing was blood. These TCRs come from a woman aged 18 to 35 in good health.

This clone was picked up a small number of times. J is TRBJ1-5 and V is TRBV19; TRBD1 might be the D (5 bases). Trimming pared 7 bases from V and 6 bases from J, leaving 16 bases between. Germline V gives CDR1 LNHDA, CDR2 SQIVND (reference sequence). This CDR3 has 14 amino acids. The CDR3 protein is CASISADRSQPQHF. The CDR3 coding sequence is TGTGCCAGTATTTCGGCCGACAGATCTCAGCCCCAGCATTTT.

The V and J genes are TRBV7-2 and TRBJ2-1; unclear D gene. V lost 5 bases and J lost 10, with 12 bases in between. The CDR3 covers 12 residues. CDR1 SGHTA and CDR2 FQGNSA come from the germline V gene. The CDR3, as DNA: TGTGCCAGCAGCCCGACTGTTAGGGAGCAGTTCTTC. Amino acid sequence: CASSPTVREQFF.

V and J are TRBV6-5 and TRBJ2-1; 10 positions match TRBD1. The trim removed 6 bases at V and 8 bases at J, leaving 4 bases unmatched. The CDR3 runs to 13 residues. The germline gives CDR1 MNHEY, CDR2 SVGAGI. As DNA, the CDR3 is TGTGCCAGCAGCGGACAGGGGGAGGATGAGCAGTTCTTC. It translates to CASSGQGEDEQFF.

The rearrangement links TRBV7-2 to TRBJ2-3, with D hard to call. The CDR3 covers 15 residues. Germline V CDR1 and CDR2: SGHTA, FQGNSA. V lost 2 bases, J lost 6 bases, and 15 bases lay in between. CDR3 residues: CASSLSQNLGDTQYF. CDR3 sequence (DNA): TGTGCCAGCAGCTTATCACAGAACCTAGGGGATACGCAGTATTTT.

This chain links TRBV5-4 with TRBJ2-7, with D possibly TRBD1 on 5 matching bases. Trimming pared 0 bases from V and 3 bases from J, leaving 10 bases between. Per the germline V gene, CDR1 is SGHNT and CDR2 is YYREEE (reference sequence). The CDR3 is made up of 14 amino acids. The CDR3 sequence is CASSLADRSYEQYF. The DNA for the CDR3 is TGTGCCAGCAGCTTGGCCGACAGAAGCTACGAGCAGTACTTC.

V gene TRBV7-8 combines with J gene TRBJ2-7, with 10 bases lining up with TRBD2. The CDR3 length is 18 residues. The germline gives CDR1 SGHVS, CDR2 FQNEAQ. V lost 1 base, J lost 0 bases, and 9 bases stayed unmatched. The CDR3 coding sequence is TGTGCCAGCAGCTTAGTGGTTAGCGGGGGGCCCATCTCCTACGAGCAGTACTTC. It is translated as CASSLVVSGGPISYEQYF.

The rearrangement links TRBV28 to TRBJ2-7, with D tentatively TRBD2 (5 bases). Trimming cost V 5 bases and J 4 bases, with 15 bases left between them. This CDR3 contains 14 residues. CDR1 is MDHEN, CDR2 SYDVKM, per germline. The DNA for the CDR3 is TGTGCCAGCAGTGACCTGACTATGCTATACGAGCAGTACTTC. Translation gives CASSDLTMLYEQYF.

The chain links TRBV2 to TRBJ1-1, with D possibly matching TRBD1 (6 bases). Trimming pared 8 bases from V and 1 base from J, leaving 17 bases between. CDR1 and CDR2 from the germline V gene are SNHLY and FYNNEI. This CDR3 has 15 amino acids. CDR3 nucleotides: TGTGCCAGCTTGAGATCCGGGACATCGAACACTGAAGCTTTCTTT. Protein: CASLRSGTSNTEAFF.

V gene TRBV28 combines with J gene TRBJ1-3, with 10 bases identical to TRBD1. The junction had 9 bases not matched to a gene; V was cut back by 6 bases and J by 1 base. CDR1 and CDR2 from the germline V gene are MDHEN and SYDVKM. The CDR3 length is 17 residues. The CDR3 DNA reads as TGTGCCAGCAGGTCCCCGGGACAGGGGCGTTCTGGAAACACCATATATTTT. Residues: CASRSPGQGRSGNTIYF.

V usage is TRBV12-3 or TRBV12-4 and J usage is TRBJ1-5, with D hard to call. The CDR3 spans 13 residues. Trimming stripped 3 bases from V and 7 bases from J, with 10 bases between. Here the CDR3 DNA reads TGTGCCAGCAGTTTCAGGTTAGGCCAGCCCCAGCATTTT. Its protein is CASSFRLGQPQHF.

This clone was recorded only once. The chain joins TRBV10-3 to TRBJ1-2; perhaps TRBD1 as D (6 bases). The ends were cut back, 1 base at V and 7 bases at J, with 7 bases in the middle. This CDR3 spans 12 amino acids. The germline V gene encodes CDR1 ENHRY and CDR2 SYGVKD. CDR3 DNA: TGTGCCATCAGTGAGTGGACAGCTGGCTACACCTTC. It codes for CAISEWTAGYTF.

J is TRBJ2-1 and V is TRBV7-2, with D unresolved. Germline assignment: CDR1 SGHTA and CDR2 FQGNSA. V lost 1 base and J lost 3, with 10 bases in between. The CDR3 loop spans 15 amino acids. The CDR3 reads CASSLGLQSYNEQFF. Written as DNA, the CDR3 is TGTGCCAGCAGCTTAGGCCTACAAAGCTACAATGAGCAGTTCTTC.

The chain carries TRBV6-5 and TRBJ2-7; no definite D call. Germline CDR1 reads MNHEY; CDR2 reads SVGAGI. The CDR3 consists of 14 residues. Deletions cut 0 bases from V and 6 bases from J, with 12 bases between. The CDR3 nucleotides read TGTGCCAGCAGTTACTCAATAGGGTTAGCCGAGCAGTACTTC. Translation gives CASSYSIGLAEQYF.

The CDR3 sequence: CAISGAGSPYEQYF. In DNA, the CDR3 is TGTGCCATCAGTGGTGCAGGGTCCCCCTACGAGCAGTACTTC. The V call is TRBV10-3, the J call TRBJ2-7; D is perhaps TRBD1 (5 bases). Looked up from germline, CDR1 is ENHRY and CDR2 is SYGVKD. The CDR3 contains 14 residues. V lost 4 bases and J lost 2, with 12 bases in between.